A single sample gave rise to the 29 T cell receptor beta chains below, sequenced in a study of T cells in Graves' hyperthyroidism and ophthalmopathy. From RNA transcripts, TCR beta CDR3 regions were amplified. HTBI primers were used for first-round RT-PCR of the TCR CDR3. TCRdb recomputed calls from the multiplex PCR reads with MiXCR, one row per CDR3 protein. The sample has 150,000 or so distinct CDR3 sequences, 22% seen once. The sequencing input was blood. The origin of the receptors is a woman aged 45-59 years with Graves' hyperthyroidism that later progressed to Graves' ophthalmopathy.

The CDR3 reads CASRRGPRGGLRDNEQFF. The DNA of the CDR3 is TGTGCCAGTAGGAGGGGACCCAGAGGCGGGCTTCGGGACAATGAGCAGTTCTTC. V is TRBV19 and J is TRBJ2-1, with D tentatively TRBD1 or TRBD2 (5 bases each). This CDR3 spans 18 amino acids. Trimming removed 6 bases from V and 5 bases from J, with 26 bases in between. Germline CDR1 is LNHDA and CDR2 is SQIVND (reference sequence).

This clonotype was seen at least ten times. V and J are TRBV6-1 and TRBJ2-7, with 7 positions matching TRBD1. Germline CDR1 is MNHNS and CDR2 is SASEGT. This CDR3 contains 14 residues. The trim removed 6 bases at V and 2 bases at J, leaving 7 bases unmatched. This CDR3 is CASRRDSSPYEQYF. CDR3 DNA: TGTGCCAGCAGACGGGACAGTTCCCCCTACGAGCAGTACTTC.

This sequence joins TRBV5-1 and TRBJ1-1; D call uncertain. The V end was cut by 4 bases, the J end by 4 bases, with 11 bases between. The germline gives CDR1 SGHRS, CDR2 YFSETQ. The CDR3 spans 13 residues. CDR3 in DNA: TGCGCCAGCAGCCGGGAGGAGGCCACTGAAGCTTTCTTT. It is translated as CASSREEATEAFF.

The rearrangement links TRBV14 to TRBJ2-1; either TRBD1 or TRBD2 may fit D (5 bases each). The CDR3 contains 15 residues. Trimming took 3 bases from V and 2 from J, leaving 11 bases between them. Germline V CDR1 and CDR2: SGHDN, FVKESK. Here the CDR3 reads CASSQGWGTYNEQFF. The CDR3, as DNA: TGTGCCAGCAGCCAGGGCTGGGGGACCTACAATGAGCAGTTCTTC.

CDR3 DNA sequence: TGCGCCAGCACAATCCTGCGGGGGGGCATGGGCTACGAGCAGTACTTC. Translating it yields CASTILRGGMGYEQYF. The V and J genes are TRBV10-2 and TRBJ2-7; 9 bases align to TRBD2. Germline CDR1 and CDR2: WSHSY and SAAADI. V dropped 7 bases and J dropped 3; count of bases not matched to a gene: 13. This CDR3 comprises 16 residues.

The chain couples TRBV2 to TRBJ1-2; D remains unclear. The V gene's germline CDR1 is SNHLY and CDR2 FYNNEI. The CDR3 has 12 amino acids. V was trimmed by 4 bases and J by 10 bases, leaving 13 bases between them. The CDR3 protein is CASSVGPRDYTF. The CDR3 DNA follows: TGTGCCAGCAGTGTGGGTCCAAGGGACTACACCTTC.

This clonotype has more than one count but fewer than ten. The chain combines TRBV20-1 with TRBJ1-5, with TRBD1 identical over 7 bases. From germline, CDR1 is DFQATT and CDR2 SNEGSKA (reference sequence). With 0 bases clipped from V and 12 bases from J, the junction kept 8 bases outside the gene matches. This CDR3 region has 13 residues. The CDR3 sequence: CSARDPRTGDQHF. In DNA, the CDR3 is TGCAGTGCTAGAGATCCCCGGACAGGTGACCAGCATTTT.

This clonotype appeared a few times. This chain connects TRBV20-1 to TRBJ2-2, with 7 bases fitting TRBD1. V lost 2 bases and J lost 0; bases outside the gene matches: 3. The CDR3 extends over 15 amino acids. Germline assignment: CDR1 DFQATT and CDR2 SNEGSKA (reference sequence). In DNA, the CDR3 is TGCAGTGCTAGATCGGGGACAGCGAACACCGGGGAGCTGTTTTTT. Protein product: CSARSGTANTGELFF.

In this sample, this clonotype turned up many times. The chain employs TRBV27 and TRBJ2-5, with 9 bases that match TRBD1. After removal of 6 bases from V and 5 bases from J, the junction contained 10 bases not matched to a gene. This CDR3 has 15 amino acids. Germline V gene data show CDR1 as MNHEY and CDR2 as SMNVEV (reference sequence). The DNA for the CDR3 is TGTGCCAGCAGCCTGGGACAGGGTAAATGGGAGACCCAGTACTTC. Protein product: CASSLGQGKWETQYF.

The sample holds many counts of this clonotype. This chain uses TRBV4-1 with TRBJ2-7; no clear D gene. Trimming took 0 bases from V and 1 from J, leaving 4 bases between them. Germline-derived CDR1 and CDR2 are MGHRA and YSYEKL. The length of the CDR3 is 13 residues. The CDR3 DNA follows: TGCGCCAGCAGCCAAGAAGGATCCTACGAGCAGTACTTC. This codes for CASSQEGSYEQYF.

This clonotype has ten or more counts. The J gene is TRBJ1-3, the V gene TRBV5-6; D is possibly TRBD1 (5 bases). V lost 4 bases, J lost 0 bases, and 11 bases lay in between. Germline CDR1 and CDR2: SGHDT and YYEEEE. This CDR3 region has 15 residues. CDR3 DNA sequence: TGTGCCAGCAGCCCAAGGGGTGGCTCTGGAAACACCATATATTTT. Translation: CASSPRGGSGNTIYF.

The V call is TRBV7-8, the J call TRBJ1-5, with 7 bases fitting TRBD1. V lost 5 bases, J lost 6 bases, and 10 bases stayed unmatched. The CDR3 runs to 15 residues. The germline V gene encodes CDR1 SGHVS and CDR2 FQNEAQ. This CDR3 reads CASSRSEGAAQPQHF. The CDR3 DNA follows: TGTGCCAGCAGCCGCTCTGAGGGGGCTGCTCAGCCCCAGCATTTT.

CDR3 coding DNA: TGTGCCAGCAGCTCCTCCAGGGGAAACTATGGCTACACCTTC. Its translation: CASSSSRGNYGYTF. The rearrangement uses TRBV27 and TRBJ1-2; D perhaps matches TRBD1 (6 bases). V was pared by 6 bases and J by 2 bases, with 13 bases between. Germline V gene data show CDR1 as MNHEY and CDR2 as SMNVEV (reference sequence). The CDR3 sequence is 14 residues long.

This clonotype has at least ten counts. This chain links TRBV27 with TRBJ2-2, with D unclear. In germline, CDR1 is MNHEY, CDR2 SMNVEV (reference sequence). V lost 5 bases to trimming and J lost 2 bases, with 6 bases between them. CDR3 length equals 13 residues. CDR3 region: CASSRYNTGELFF. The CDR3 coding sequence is TGTGCCAGCAGTAGATACAACACCGGGGAGCTGTTTTTT.

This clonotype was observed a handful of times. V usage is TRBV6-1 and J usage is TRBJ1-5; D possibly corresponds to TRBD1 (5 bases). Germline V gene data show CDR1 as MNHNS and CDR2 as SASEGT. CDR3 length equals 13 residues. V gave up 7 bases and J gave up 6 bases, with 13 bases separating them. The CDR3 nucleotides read TGTGCCAGCACCGTCCCTGGGGGTCAGCCCCAGCATTTT. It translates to CASTVPGGQPQHF.

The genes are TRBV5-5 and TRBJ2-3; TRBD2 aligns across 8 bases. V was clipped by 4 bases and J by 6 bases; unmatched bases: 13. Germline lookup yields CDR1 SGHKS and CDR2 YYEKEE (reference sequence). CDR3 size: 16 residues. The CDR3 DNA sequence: TGTGCCAGCAGCGGCCGGACTAGCCCGGTCGTTGATACGCAGTATTTT. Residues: CASSGRTSPVVDTQYF.

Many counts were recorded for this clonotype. DNA of the CDR3: TGTGCCAGTAGTACCCCTTCCGGGACAGGCATTCAGTACTTC. It is translated as CASSTPSGTGIQYF. The chain recombines TRBV19 with TRBJ2-4; 8 bases map to TRBD1. Germline CDR1 reads LNHDA; CDR2 reads SQIVND (reference sequence). This CDR3 contains 14 residues. V was clipped by 4 bases and J by 9 bases; unmatched bases: 8.

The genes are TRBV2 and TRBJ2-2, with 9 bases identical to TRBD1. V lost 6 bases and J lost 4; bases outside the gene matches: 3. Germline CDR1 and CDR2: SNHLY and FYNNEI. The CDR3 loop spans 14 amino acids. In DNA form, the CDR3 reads TGTGCCAGCAGGACAGGGGGGCCCACCGGGGAGCTGTTTTTT. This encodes CASRTGGPTGELFF.

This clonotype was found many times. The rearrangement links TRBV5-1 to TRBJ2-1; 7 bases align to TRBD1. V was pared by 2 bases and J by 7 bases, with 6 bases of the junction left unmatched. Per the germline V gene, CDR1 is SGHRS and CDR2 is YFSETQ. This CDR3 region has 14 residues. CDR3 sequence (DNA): TGCGCCAGCAGCTTCGGCGACAGGGTGAATGAGCAGTTCTTC. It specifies CASSFGDRVNEQFF.

CDR3 residues: CASSQQTLAGYNEQFF. The DNA for the CDR3 is TGTGCCAGCAGCCAGCAAACTCTAGCGGGATACAATGAGCAGTTCTTC. The rearrangement joins TRBV14 to TRBJ2-1; 9 nucleotides agree with TRBD2. The CDR3 consists of 16 residues. Germline trimming cut 3 bases from V and 4 bases from J; bases unmatched to any gene: 7. Germline V gene sequence: CDR1 SGHDN, CDR2 FVKESK.

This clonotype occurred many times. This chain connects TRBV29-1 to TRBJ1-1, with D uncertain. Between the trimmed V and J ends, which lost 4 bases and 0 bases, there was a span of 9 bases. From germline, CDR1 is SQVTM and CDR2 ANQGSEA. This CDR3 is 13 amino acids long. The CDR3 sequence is CSVVRIMNTEAFF. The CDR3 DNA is TGCAGCGTTGTAAGGATCATGAACACTGAAGCTTTCTTT.

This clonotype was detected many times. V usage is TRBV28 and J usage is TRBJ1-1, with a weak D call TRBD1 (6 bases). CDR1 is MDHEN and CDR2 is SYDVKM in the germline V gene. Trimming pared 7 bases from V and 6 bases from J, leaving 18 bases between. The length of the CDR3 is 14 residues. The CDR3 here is CASTLSGGVPEAFF. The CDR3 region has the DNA TGTGCCAGCACCTTGAGCGGGGGCGTCCCTGAAGCTTTCTTT.

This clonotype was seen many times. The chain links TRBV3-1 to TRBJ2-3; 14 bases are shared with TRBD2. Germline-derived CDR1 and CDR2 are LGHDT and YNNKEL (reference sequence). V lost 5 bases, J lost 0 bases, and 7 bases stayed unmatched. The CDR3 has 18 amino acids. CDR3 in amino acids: CASSDSGTSGSSTDTQYF. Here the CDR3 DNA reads TGTGCCAGCAGCGACTCCGGGACTAGCGGGAGTAGCACAGATACGCAGTATTTT.

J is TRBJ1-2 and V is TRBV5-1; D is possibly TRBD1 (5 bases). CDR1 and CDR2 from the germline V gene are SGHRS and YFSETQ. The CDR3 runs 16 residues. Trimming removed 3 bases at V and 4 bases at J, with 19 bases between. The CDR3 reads CASSSGQAVKGYGYTF. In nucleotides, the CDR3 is TGCGCCAGCAGCTCCGGACAAGCGGTAAAGGGCTATGGCTACACCTTC.

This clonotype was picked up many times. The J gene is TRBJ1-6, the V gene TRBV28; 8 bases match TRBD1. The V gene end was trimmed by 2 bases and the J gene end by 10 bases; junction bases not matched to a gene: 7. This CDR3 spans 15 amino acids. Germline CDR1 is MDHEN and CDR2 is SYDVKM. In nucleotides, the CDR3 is TGTGCCAGCAGTTTAATTGGGACAGGCGGCTCACCCCTCCACTTT. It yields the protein CASSLIGTGGSPLHF.

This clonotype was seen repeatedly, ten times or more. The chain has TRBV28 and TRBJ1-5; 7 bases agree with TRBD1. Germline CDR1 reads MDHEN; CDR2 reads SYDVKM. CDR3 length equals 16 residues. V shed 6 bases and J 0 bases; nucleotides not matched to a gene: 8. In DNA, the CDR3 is TGTGCCAGCAGCGGGGACAGCCCTTATAGCAATCAGCCCCAGCATTTT. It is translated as CASSGDSPYSNQPQHF.

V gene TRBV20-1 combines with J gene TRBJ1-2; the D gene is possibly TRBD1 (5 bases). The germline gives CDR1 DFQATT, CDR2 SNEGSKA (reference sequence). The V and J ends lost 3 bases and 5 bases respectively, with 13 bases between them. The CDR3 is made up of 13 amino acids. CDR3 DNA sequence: TGCAGTGCTAGGGAAAATAGGGGATATGGCTACACCTTC. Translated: CSARENRGYGYTF.

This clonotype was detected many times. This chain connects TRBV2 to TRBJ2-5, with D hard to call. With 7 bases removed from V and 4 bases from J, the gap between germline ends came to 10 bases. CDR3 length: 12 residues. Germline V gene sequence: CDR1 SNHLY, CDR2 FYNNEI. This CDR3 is CASNGQPETQYF. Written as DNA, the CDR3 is TGTGCCAGCAATGGCCAGCCAGAGACCCAGTACTTC.

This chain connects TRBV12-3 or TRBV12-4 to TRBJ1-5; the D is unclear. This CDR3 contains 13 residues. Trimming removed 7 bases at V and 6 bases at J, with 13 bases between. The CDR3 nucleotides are TGTGCCAGCAAACAAAGGGAACGTCAGCCCCAGCATTTT. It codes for CASKQRERQPQHF.